Only a few counts were recorded for the clone carrying this T cell receptor beta chain. Its target is not known. The data derive from a study of vaccination and CD4 T cells after COVID-19. Per germline, CDR1 MNHEY and CDR2 SVGAGI. The CDR3 has 14 residues. V dropped 4 bases and J dropped 6; count of bases not matched to a gene: 5. Oncomine TCR Beta short-read sequencing was applied to DNA from cultured CD4+ T cells. TCRdb re-derived calls from the PCR reads in MiXCR, one entry per CDR3 protein. Among over 10,000 distinct CDR3 sequences listed, about 40% were seen once. Treatment indicated: roughly ten-day PBMC culture with coronavirus spike peptide pools or control peptides (ViraFEST assay).

The V call is TRBV6-5, the J call TRBJ1-5; 8 nucleotides line up with TRBD1. This material consisted of CD4+ T cells from blood, cultured in vitro, taken after SARS-CoV-2 vaccination. The TCR sequence derives from a human donor who had recovered from COVID-19. CDR3 region: CASSFGQGSQPQHF. The CDR3 DNA follows: TGTGCCAGCAGTTTCGGACAGGGTAGTCAGCCCCAGCATTTT.